The 13 T cell receptor beta chains below all came from one sample that was sequenced in a study of T cell responses to AZD1222 COVID-19 vaccine. Here immunoSEQ multiplex PCR was the method, and the copy in TCRdb shows in-frame clones only, minus some. The repertoire has 150,000 or so clones, almost 95% of them found once; the top ten carry 2.3%. The input for sequencing was peripheral blood, taken on day 0 of AZD1222 vaccination. The receptors stem from an adult in good health.

This clone was detected a few times. The chain links TRBV28 to TRBJ1-4; D remains ambiguous. Germline loops: CDR1 MDHEN, CDR2 SYDVKM. This CDR3 has 14 residues. V was trimmed by 9 bases and J by 8 bases, leaving 19 bases between them. Here the CDR3 DNA reads TGTGCCAGTCAGGAGGGTCCCACGGGAGAAAAACTGTTTTTT. This sequence encodes CASQEGPTGEKLFF. Full variable domain (outside the CDR3, taken from reference TRBV28 and TRBJ1-4): DVKVTQSSRYLVKRTGEKVFLECVQDMDHENMFWYRQDPGLGLRLIYFSYDVKMKEKGDIPEGYSVSREKKERFSLILESASTNQTSMYLCASQEGPTGEKLFFGSGTQLSVL.

This clone was observed once. The rearrangement links TRBV4-2 to TRBJ1-3, with 10 bases matching TRBD1. The ends lost 3 bases at V and 2 bases at J; junction bases unmatched: 4. Germline V gene data show CDR1 as LGHNA and CDR2 as YNFKEQ. This CDR3 is built from 16 residues. This CDR3 reads CASSQGQGSTGNTIYF. The CDR3 nucleotides are TGTGCCAGCAGCCAGGGACAGGGGAGTACTGGAAACACCATATATTTT.

The CDR3 DNA sequence: TGTGCCAGCAGTGAAGCTCTTTGGGGGGCGCGGGAAGAAAAACTGTTTTTT. This sequence encodes CASSEALWGAREEKLFF. The V call is TRBV6-1, the J call TRBJ1-4, with D maybe TRBD1 (6 bases). The germline V gene encodes CDR1 MNHNS and CDR2 SASEGT. The V end was cut by 0 bases, the J end by 8 bases, with 19 bases between. This CDR3 is built from 17 residues.

This chain connects TRBV5-6 to TRBJ1-6; D might be TRBD1 (5 bases). Deletions cut 4 bases from V and 10 bases from J, with 18 bases between. The CDR3 runs to 15 residues. Germline CDR1 is SGHDT and CDR2 is YYEEEE. The chain's CDR3 is CASSPVVGPGSPLHF. CDR3 DNA sequence: TGTGCCAGCAGCCCGGTCGTGGGACCGGGATCACCCCTCCACTTT.

This clone showed up just a few times. The gene calls are TRBV7-9 and TRBJ2-5, with TRBD2 matching 13 bases. After removal of 1 base from V and 5 bases from J, the junction contained 4 bases not matched to a gene. The CDR3 is 16 amino acids. Germline lookup yields CDR1 SEHNR and CDR2 FQNEAQ (reference sequence). The CDR3 protein is CASSLGTSGGVETQYF. CDR3 bases: TGTGCCAGCAGCTTAGGCACTAGCGGGGGGGTTGAGACCCAGTACTTC.

This clone was found a few times. Additional DNA sequences in this sample encode the identical CDR3. This rearrangement joins TRBV9 to TRBJ1-2; D is perhaps TRBD1 (5 bases). The CDR3 sequence is 15 residues long. V lost 0 bases, J lost 2 bases, and 11 bases lay in between. The germline CDR1 and CDR2 sequences are SGDLS and YYNGEE. The CDR3 sequence is CASSVGGALNYGYTF. The CDR3 DNA sequence: TGTGCCAGCAGCGTAGGAGGGGCCCTCAACTATGGCTACACCTTC.

DNA of the CDR3: TGTGCCAGCAGTGAAGCAGGGGGTGGCAATCAGCCCCAGCATTTT. Translating gives CASSEAGGGNQPQHF. The genes are TRBV6-1 and TRBJ1-5, with D perhaps TRBD1 (6 bases). Trimming left V 0 bases short and J 2 bases short, with 8 bases between. Looked up from germline, CDR1 is MNHNS and CDR2 is SASEGT. The CDR3 contains 15 residues.

The CDR3 reads CASSSQFRGLAGVGYEQYF. The CDR3 coding sequence is TGTGCCAGCAGTTCCCAGTTCCGGGGGCTAGCGGGAGTGGGCTACGAGCAGTACTTC. The chain carries TRBV27 and TRBJ2-7; the match to TRBD2 covers 10 bases. With 4 bases clipped from V and 3 bases from J, the junction kept 18 bases outside the gene matches. CDR3 length: 19 amino acids. The germline V gene encodes CDR1 MNHEY and CDR2 SMNVEV (reference sequence).

This clone came up a few times. This rearrangement joins TRBV24-1 to TRBJ1-5, with D possibly being TRBD1 (5 bases). Germline V gene sequence: CDR1 KGHDR, CDR2 SFDVKD. V dropped 5 bases and J dropped 5 bases, with 9 bases sitting between them. The CDR3 sequence is 13 residues long. The CDR3 DNA follows: TGTGCCACCAGTGCGGGGGGGTATCAGCCCCAGCATTTT. This gives the protein CATSAGGYQPQHF.

The sample holds one count of this clone. The chain carries TRBV5-1 and TRBJ1-2, with D possibly TRBD1 on 6 matching bases. CDR1 and CDR2 (germline): SGHRS, YFSETQ. The V and J ends lost 4 bases and 4 bases respectively, with 14 bases between them. The CDR3 consists of 14 residues. The CDR3 loop reads CASSPGGSGYGYTF. CDR3 nucleotide sequence: TGCGCCAGCAGCCCGGGGGGCTCAGGCTATGGCTACACCTTC.

The chain carries TRBV12-3 or TRBV12-4 and TRBJ1-2; D is perhaps TRBD1 (6 bases). Trimming cost V 5 bases and J 2 bases, with 9 bases left between them. This CDR3 contains 13 residues. The CDR3 DNA reads as TGTGCCAGCAGTCCCGGACAGAACTATGGCTACACCTTC. Translation: CASSPGQNYGYTF.

V gene TRBV5-6 combines with J gene TRBJ1-2; TRBD1 aligns across 8 bases. Germline CDR1 reads SGHDT; CDR2 reads YYEEEE. V lost 4 bases and J lost 0; bases outside the gene matches: 5. The CDR3 sequence is 15 residues long. The CDR3 region is CASSLGQGPNYGYTF. The DNA of the CDR3 is TGTGCCAGCAGCCTAGGACAGGGCCCTAACTATGGCTACACCTTC.

The chain employs TRBV18 and TRBJ2-1, with D perhaps matching TRBD1 or TRBD2 (5 bases each). Germline-derived CDR1 and CDR2 are KGHSH and LQKENI. The CDR3 contains 16 residues. V gave up 0 bases and J gave up 2 bases, with 11 bases separating them. The CDR3 DNA follows: TGTGCCAGCTCACCACCGGGGGTGAGGGCCTACAATGAGCAGTTCTTC. This gives the protein CASSPPGVRAYNEQFF.